Presented here are 8 T cell receptor beta chains from one specimen sequenced in a study of CD8+ T cells in alopecia areata. Extraction and reverse transcription of RNA yielded cDNA as the sequencing template. Assay used: immunoSEQ multiplex PCR; TCRdb lists only in-frame clones, some missing. Here the sample spans about 150,000 clones, about 87% being singletons. The specimen comprised CD8+ T cells sorted from blood, sampled at week 0. Receptor source: a human donor with alopecia areata.

The rearrangement joins TRBV12-5 to TRBJ2-6; the D gene is possibly TRBD2 (5 bases). V dropped 7 bases and J dropped 5 bases, with 21 bases sitting between them. Germline CDR1 and CDR2: LGHNT and FRNRAP. This CDR3 is built from 17 residues. The CDR3 DNA follows: TGTGCTAGTGCCTCCCAAAGGGAGATCACGCGGGCCAACGTCCTGACTTTC. It is translated as CASASQREITRANVLTF.

This chain uses TRBV29-1 with TRBJ2-7; D is undetermined. Germline values: CDR1 SQVTM, CDR2 ANQGSEA. This CDR3 is 12 amino acids long. Trimming pared 1 base from V and 3 bases from J, leaving 7 bases between. This chain's CDR3 is CSVEGRHYEQYF. The CDR3 coding sequence is TGCAGCGTTGAAGGACGTCACTACGAGCAGTACTTC.

This chain links TRBV18 with TRBJ2-1; D uncertain. CDR1 KGHSH and CDR2 LQKENI come from the germline V gene. V lost 3 bases and J 10 bases, leaving 10 bases between the germline ends. The CDR3 sequence is 12 residues long. This chain's CDR3 is CASSPQSYEQFF. CDR3 bases: TGTGCCAGCTCACCGCAATCGTACGAGCAGTTCTTC.

V usage is TRBV12-5 and J usage is TRBJ1-5; D unresolved. This CDR3 has 14 residues. Germline CDR1 reads LGHNT; CDR2 reads FRNRAP. V lost 6 bases and J 7 bases, leaving 16 bases between the germline ends. The CDR3 DNA follows: TGTGCTAGTGGCCAATCGGGGAGTTGGCAGCCCCAGCATTTT. This gives the protein CASGQSGSWQPQHF. The whole variable domain, remainder taken from reference TRBV12-5 and TRBJ1-5, is DARVTQTPRHKVTEMGQEVTMRCQPILGHNTVFWYRQTMMQGLELLAYFRNRAPLDDSGMPKDRFSAEMPDATLATLKIQPSEPRDSAVYFCASGQSGSWQPQHFGDGTRLSIL.

The chain couples TRBV19 to TRBJ2-3, with 9 bases aligning to TRBD2. This CDR3 contains 15 residues. Looked up from germline, CDR1 is LNHDA and CDR2 is SQIVND (reference sequence). V gave up 6 bases and J gave up 3 bases; unmatched junction bases: 7. CDR3 loop: CASSVAGDLTDTQYF. CDR3 DNA: TGTGCCAGTAGCGTAGCGGGAGACCTAACAGATACGCAGTATTTT. The whole variable domain, remainder taken from reference TRBV19 and TRBJ2-3, is DGGITQSPKYLFRKEGQNVTLSCEQNLNHDAMYWYRQDPGQGLRLIYYSQIVNDFQKGDIAEGYSVSREKKESFPLTVTSAQKNPTAFYLCASSVAGDLTDTQYFGPGTRLTVL.

The rearrangement uses TRBV30 and TRBJ2-3; 10 bases are shared with TRBD2. The CDR3 consists of 17 residues. Germline V gene sequence: CDR1 GTSNPN, CDR2 SVGIG (reference sequence). V trimming: 0 bases; J trimming: 5 bases; junction bases outside the gene matches: 11. CDR3 sequence: CAWSVPGLAGALDTQYF. The CDR3 DNA reads TGTGCCTGGAGTGTACCTGGGCTAGCGGGGGCCTTAGATACGCAGTATTTT.

The chain recombines TRBV4-1 with TRBJ2-3, with D unclear. CDR3 length: 16 residues. The V gene's germline CDR1 is MGHRA and CDR2 YSYEKL. Trimming stripped 4 bases from V and 0 bases from J, with 14 bases between. Here the CDR3 DNA reads TGCGCCAGCAGCCGTGGTACACTTTCTAGCACAGATACGCAGTATTTT. Residues: CASSRGTLSSTDTQYF.

The table lists this clone with a count of one. This chain connects TRBV7-3 to TRBJ2-7, with 13 bases identical to TRBD2. Germline CDR1 and CDR2: SGHTA and FQGTGA. After removal of 4 bases from V and 3 bases from J, the junction contained 3 bases not matched to a gene. There are 15 residues in the CDR3. The CDR3 region has the DNA TGTGCCAGCAGCTCGGGACTAGCGGGGCACTACGAGCAGTACTTC. This sequence encodes CASSSGLAGHYEQYF.